A selection of T cell receptor beta chains follows, all from one sample in a study of shared clonotypes between healthy human individuals. Assay: immunoSEQ multiplex PCR; the TCRdb copy retains only in-frame clones and omits some. Among some 2,000,000 clones, 85% to 95% were seen once, and the ten largest hold more than 0.1%. Sequencing input: naive CD4+ T cells sorted from blood. The receptors shown here come from a man in his late teens or twenties in good health. CDR3s include the opening cysteine and the closing phenylalanine or tryptophan. The order of the fields is CDR3 protein, CDR3 DNA, J gene, V gene, D gene, clone size, CDR3 length. The D gene is left open where the match is weak. A clone size is listed for some rows: how often the clone was seen (once, few, many), or a class if it is expanded.

CDR3: CASSDRFYGYTF
DNA: TGTGCCAGCAGCGACAGGTTCTATGGCTACACCTTC
J: TRBJ1-2
V: TRBV6-5
D: -
size: -
length: 12

CDR3: CASSMTGTVDTQYF
DNA: TGTGCCAGCAGCATGACCGGGACAGTAGATACGCAGTATTTT
J: TRBJ2-3
V: TRBV11-2
D: TRBD1
size: -
length: 14

CDR3: CASSGQKTYNEQFF
DNA: TGTGCCAGCTCGGGACAGAAAACATACAATGAGCAGTTCTTC
J: TRBJ2-1
V: TRBV7-2
D: TRBD1
size: -
length: 14

CDR3: CASSRDRNADTIYF
DNA: TGTGCCAGCAGCAGGGACAGGAACGCAGACACCATATATTTT
J: TRBJ1-3
V: TRBV5-8
D: TRBD1
size: -
length: 14

CDR3: CASREGFTDTEAFF
DNA: TGTGCCAGCAGGGAAGGGTTTACGGACACTGAAGCTTTCTTT
J: TRBJ1-1
V: TRBV7-8
D: -
size: -
length: 14

CDR3: CASSQALPGTSGGTDTQYF
DNA: TGCGCCAGCAGCCAAGCCCTCCCCGGGACTAGCGGGGGCACAGATACGCAGTATTTT
J: TRBJ2-3
V: TRBV4-1
D: TRBD2
size: once
length: 19

CDR3: CASSVAASSNYGYTF
DNA: TGTGCCAGCAGCGTAGCCGCCAGCTCTAACTATGGCTACACCTTC
J: TRBJ1-2
V: TRBV9
D: -
size: -
length: 15

CDR3: CASSRSRNSNQPQHF
DNA: TGTGCCAGCAGTCGAAGCAGGAATAGCAATCAGCCCCAGCATTTT
J: TRBJ1-5
V: TRBV6-5
D: -
size: -
length: 15

CDR3: CASRGRFLQSSYTF
DNA: TGCGCCAGCAGAGGGAGGTTTTTGCAGTCCAGCTACACCTTC
J: TRBJ1-2
V: TRBV23-1
D: -
size: -
length: 14

CDR3: CASSLGRDFNEQFF
DNA: TGTGCCAGCAGCTTAGGAAGGGACTTCAATGAGCAGTTCTTC
J: TRBJ2-1
V: TRBV7-9
D: -
size: -
length: 14

CDR3: CSVEGVPGTGELFF
DNA: TGCAGCGTTGAAGGAGTCCCGGGAACCGGGGAGCTGTTTTTT
J: TRBJ2-2
V: TRBV29-1
D: -
size: -
length: 14

CDR3: CASSLRGQGNSPLHF
DNA: TGTGCCAGCAGCCTCCGCGGGCAGGGTAATTCACCCCTCCACTTT
J: TRBJ1-6
V: TRBV7-2
D: -
size: -
length: 15

CDR3: CASGGQGDYGYTF
DNA: TGTGCCAGCGGTGGACAGGGGGACTATGGCTACACCTTC
J: TRBJ1-2
V: TRBV2
D: TRBD1
size: -
length: 13

CDR3: CASSLARLAGNTDTQYF
DNA: TGTGCCAGCAGCTTAGCACGGCTAGCGGGGAACACAGATACGCAGTATTTT
J: TRBJ2-3
V: TRBV7-6
D: TRBD2
size: -
length: 17

CDR3: CASSPPAGHRTDTQYF
DNA: TGTGCCAGCTCACCGCCAGCGGGGCATCGCACAGATACGCAGTATTTT
J: TRBJ2-3
V: TRBV18
D: TRBD2
size: once
length: 16

CDR3: CAIRPAGGEGNTIYF
DNA: TGTGCCATCAGGCCTGCGGGGGGCGAAGGAAACACCATATATTTT
J: TRBJ1-3
V: TRBV10-3
D: -
size: -
length: 15

CDR3: CASSQTTGSYGYTF
DNA: TGTGCCAGCAGCCAAACCACAGGGTCCTATGGCTACACCTTC
J: TRBJ1-2
V: TRBV4-2
D: -
size: -
length: 14

CDR3: CASSLVNGTGRWYGYTF
DNA: TGTGCCAGCAGCTTAGTAAATGGAACAGGGCGCTGGTATGGCTACACCTTC
J: TRBJ1-2
V: TRBV7-9
D: -
size: once
length: 17

CDR3: CASSQTAFTYNSPLHF
DNA: TGTGCCAGCTCCCAGACAGCTTTTACCTATAATTCACCCCTCCACTTT
J: TRBJ1-6
V: TRBV18
D: -
size: -
length: 16

CDR3: CACVEGNTGELFF
DNA: TGTGCCTGTGTTGAGGGAAACACCGGGGAGCTGTTTTTT
J: TRBJ2-2
V: TRBV30
D: -
size: -
length: 13

CDR3: CASSSGTGDLEQYF
DNA: TGTGCCAGCAGTTCCGGGACAGGAGATTTAGAGCAGTACTTC
J: TRBJ2-7
V: TRBV7-9
D: TRBD1
size: -
length: 14

CDR3: CASSQEGRYGYTF
DNA: TGCGCCAGCAGCCAAGAGGGAAGGTATGGCTACACCTTC
J: TRBJ1-2
V: TRBV4-1
D: -
size: -
length: 13

CDR3: CASSPPAQETQYF
DNA: TGTGCCAGCAGCCCCCCAGCCCAAGAGACCCAGTACTTC
J: TRBJ2-5
V: TRBV5-4
D: -
size: -
length: 13

CDR3: CASSLAGLGTQYF
DNA: TGTGCCAGCAGCTTAGCGGGTTTAGGGACCCAGTACTTC
J: TRBJ2-5
V: TRBV7-9
D: -
size: -
length: 13

CDR3: CASSGRIGANVLTF
DNA: TGTGCCAGCAGTGGGAGGATTGGGGCCAACGTCCTGACTTTC
J: TRBJ2-6
V: TRBV6-1
D: -
size: -
length: 14

CDR3: CASSLGNLGANVLTF
DNA: TGCGCCAGCAGCTTGGGCAACCTTGGGGCCAACGTCCTGACTTTC
J: TRBJ2-6
V: TRBV5-1
D: -
size: -
length: 15

CDR3: CASSSTPGGSPLHF
DNA: TGTGCCAGCAGCTCCACCCCGGGAGGTTCACCCCTCCACTTT
J: TRBJ1-6
V: TRBV11-2
D: -
size: once
length: 14

CDR3: CASRPGQGIAGELFF
DNA: TGTGCCAGCAGACCGGGACAGGGGATTGCCGGGGAGCTGTTTTTT
J: TRBJ2-2
V: TRBV28
D: TRBD1
size: -
length: 15

CDR3: CASSSLSTGAPYEQYF
DNA: TGTGCCAGCAGCTCCTTAAGTACAGGGGCCCCCTACGAGCAGTACTTC
J: TRBJ2-7
V: TRBV28
D: TRBD1
size: -
length: 16

CDR3: CAWSKGQGPYEQYF
DNA: TGTGCCTGGAGTAAAGGACAGGGCCCCTACGAGCAGTACTTC
J: TRBJ2-7
V: TRBV30
D: TRBD1
size: -
length: 14

CDR3: CASSLEETQYF
DNA: TGTGCCAGCAGCTTGGAAGAGACCCAGTACTTC
J: TRBJ2-5
V: TRBV5-6
D: -
size: many
length: 11

CDR3: CASSFSPVHTEETQYF
DNA: TGTGCCAGCAGCTTCTCTCCGGTACACACCGAAGAGACCCAGTACTTC
J: TRBJ2-5
V: TRBV5-5
D: -
size: once
length: 16

CDR3: CASSQDPHNGNQPQHF
DNA: TGCGCCAGCAGCCAAGATCCCCACAATGGGAATCAGCCCCAGCATTTT
J: TRBJ1-5
V: TRBV4-3
D: -
size: -
length: 16

CDR3: CASSPLTGIGQPQHF
DNA: TGTGCCAGCAGTCCTTTGACAGGGATCGGCCAGCCCCAGCATTTT
J: TRBJ1-5
V: TRBV28
D: TRBD1
size: -
length: 15

CDR3: CASSLVGGRSSYNEQFF
DNA: TGTGCCAGCAGCTTGGTCGGGGGCCGGAGCTCCTACAATGAGCAGTTCTTC
J: TRBJ2-1
V: TRBV5-6
D: -
size: -
length: 17

CDR3: CAISESRDRNTEAFF
DNA: TGTGCCATCAGTGAGTCAAGGGACCGGAACACTGAAGCTTTCTTT
J: TRBJ1-1
V: TRBV10-3
D: -
size: -
length: 15

CDR3: CASTSSVADDGYTF
DNA: TGTGCCAGCACCTCCTCGGTCGCCGATGATGGCTACACCTTC
J: TRBJ1-2
V: TRBV27
D: -
size: -
length: 14

CDR3: CASSAGTDNSPLHF
DNA: TGTGCCAGCTCAGCCGGGACAGATAATTCACCCCTCCACTTT
J: TRBJ1-6
V: TRBV18
D: TRBD1
size: -
length: 14

CDR3: CASSLEDLVAETQYF
DNA: TGCGCCAGCAGCTTGGAGGACTTGGTAGCAGAGACCCAGTACTTC
J: TRBJ2-5
V: TRBV5-1
D: -
size: -
length: 15

CDR3: CASSSSGGRNEQFF
DNA: TGTGCCAGCAGTTCTAGCGGGGGGCGAAATGAGCAGTTCTTC
J: TRBJ2-1
V: TRBV6-6
D: TRBD2
size: -
length: 14

CDR3: CASSAGGNTGELFF
DNA: TGTGCCAGCAGCGCCGGTGGGAACACCGGGGAGCTGTTTTTT
J: TRBJ2-2
V: TRBV11-3
D: -
size: once
length: 14

CDR3: CASSPAGTSYGYTF
DNA: TGTGCCAGCAGTCCGGCCGGGACATCCTATGGCTACACCTTC
J: TRBJ1-2
V: TRBV6-6
D: -
size: -
length: 14

CDR3: CASGLVFSGSSYEQYF
DNA: TGTGCTAGTGGTTTGGTATTCAGCGGGAGCTCCTACGAGCAGTACTTC
J: TRBJ2-7
V: TRBV12-5
D: TRBD2
size: -
length: 16

CDR3: CAWSRPLGLAGGLNEQFF
DNA: TGTGCCTGGAGCCGACCCCTGGGTCTAGCGGGGGGGCTTAATGAGCAGTTCTTC
J: TRBJ2-1
V: TRBV30
D: TRBD2
size: -
length: 18

CDR3: CASMTAPDFYGYTF
DNA: TGTGCCAGCATGACGGCACCAGACTTCTATGGCTACACCTTC
J: TRBJ1-2
V: TRBV6-1
D: -
size: -
length: 14

CDR3: CASSLDGMQETQYF
DNA: TGCGCCAGCAGCTTGGATGGAATGCAAGAGACCCAGTACTTC
J: TRBJ2-5
V: TRBV5-1
D: -
size: -
length: 14

CDR3: CASSTGGQPQHF
DNA: TGTGCCAGCTCGACCGGGGGTCAGCCCCAGCATTTT
J: TRBJ1-5
V: TRBV18
D: -
size: -
length: 12

CDR3: CASRLVPTYEQYF
DNA: TGTGCAAGTCGCTTAGTCCCAACCTACGAGCAGTACTTC
J: TRBJ2-7
V: TRBV12-2
D: -
size: -
length: 13

CDR3: CASSYSLADPRETQYF
DNA: TGTGCCAGCAGTTACTCTCTAGCGGACCCTCGGGAGACCCAGTACTTC
J: TRBJ2-5
V: TRBV6-5
D: TRBD2
size: -
length: 16

CDR3: CASRGETAGNTIYF
DNA: TGCGCCAGCAGAGGAGAGACAGCTGGAAACACCATATATTTT
J: TRBJ1-3
V: TRBV5-1
D: -
size: -
length: 14